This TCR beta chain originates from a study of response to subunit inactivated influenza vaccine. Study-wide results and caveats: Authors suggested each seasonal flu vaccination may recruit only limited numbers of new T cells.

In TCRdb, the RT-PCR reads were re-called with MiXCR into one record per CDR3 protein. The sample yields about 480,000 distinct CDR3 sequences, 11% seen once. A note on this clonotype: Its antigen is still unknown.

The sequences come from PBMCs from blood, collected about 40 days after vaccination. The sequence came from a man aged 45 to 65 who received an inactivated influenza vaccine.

The CDR3 reads CSAQTGGSNTEAFF. In DNA form, the CDR3 reads TGCAGTGCACAGACAGGGGGCTCGAACACTGAAGCTTTCTTT. The chain is built from TRBV20-1 and TRBJ1-1, with TRBD1 identical over 10 bases. In germline, CDR1 is DFQATT, CDR2 SNEGSKA (reference sequence). The CDR3 is made up of 14 amino acids. Unmatched junction bases numbered 5, after V lost 6 bases and J lost 1 base.